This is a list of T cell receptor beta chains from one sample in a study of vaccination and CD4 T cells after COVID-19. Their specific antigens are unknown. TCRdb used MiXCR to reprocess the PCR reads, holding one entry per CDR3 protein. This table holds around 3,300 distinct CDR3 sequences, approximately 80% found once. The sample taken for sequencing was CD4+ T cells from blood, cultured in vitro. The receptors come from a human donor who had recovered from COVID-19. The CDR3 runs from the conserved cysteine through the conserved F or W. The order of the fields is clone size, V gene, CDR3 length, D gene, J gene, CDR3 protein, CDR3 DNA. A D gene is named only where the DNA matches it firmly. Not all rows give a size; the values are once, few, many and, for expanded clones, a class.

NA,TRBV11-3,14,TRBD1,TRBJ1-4,CASSRGGAREKLFF,TGTGCCAGCAGCCGAGGGGGCGCGAGAGAAAAACTGTTTTTT
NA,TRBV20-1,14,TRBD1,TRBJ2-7,CSARAGQGWDEQYF,TGCAGTGCTAGAGCGGGACAGGGGTGGGACGAGCAGTACTTC
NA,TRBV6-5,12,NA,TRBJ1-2,CASSYSGYGYTF,TGTGCCAGCAGTTACTCCGGGTATGGCTACACCTTC
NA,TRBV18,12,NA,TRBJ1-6,CASSPRGSPLHF,TGTGCCAGCTCACCAAGGGGATCACCCCTCCACTTT
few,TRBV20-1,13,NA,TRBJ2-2,CSAKGGDTGELFF,TGCAGTGCTAAAGGTGGTGACACCGGGGAGCTGTTTTTT
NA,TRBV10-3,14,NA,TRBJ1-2,CASSDQGPSYGYTF,TGTGCCAGCAGTGACCAGGGACCCTCCTATGGCTACACCTTC
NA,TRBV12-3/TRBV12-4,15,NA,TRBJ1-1,CASSLRWGMGTEAFF,TGTGCCAGCAGTTTACGGTGGGGAATGGGAACTGAAGCTTTCTTT
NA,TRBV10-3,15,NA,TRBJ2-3,CAISRSTGYSDTQYF,TGTGCCATCAGTAGGTCTACAGGGTACTCAGATACGCAGTATTTT
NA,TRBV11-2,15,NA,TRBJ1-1,CASSLALTPNTEAFF,TGTGCCAGCAGCTTAGCATTGACACCGAACACTGAAGCTTTCTTT
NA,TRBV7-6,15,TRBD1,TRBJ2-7,CASSFRTGTSDEQYF,TGTGCCAGCAGCTTCAGGACAGGGACCTCGGACGAGCAGTACTTC
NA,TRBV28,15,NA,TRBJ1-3,CASSLGGQTGNTIYF,TGTGCCAGCAGTTTAGGGGGGCAGACTGGAAACACCATATATTTT
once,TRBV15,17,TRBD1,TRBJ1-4,CATSRDKRQGTNEKLFF,TGTGCCACCAGCAGAGATAAGAGACAGGGGACCAATGAAAAACTGTTTTTT
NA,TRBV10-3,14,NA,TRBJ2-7,CAISVGQGNGEQYF,TGTGCCATCAGTGTGGGGCAGGGTAACGGCGAGCAGTACTTC
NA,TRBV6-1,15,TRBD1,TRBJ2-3,CASSERDRGTDTQYF,TGTGCCAGCAGTGAGAGGGACAGGGGCACAGATACGCAGTATTTT
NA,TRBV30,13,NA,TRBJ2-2,CAWSQENTGELFF,TGTGCCTGGAGTCAGGAGAACACCGGGGAGCTGTTTTTT
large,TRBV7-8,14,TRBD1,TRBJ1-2,CASSDREEDYGYTF,TGTGCCAGCAGTGACAGGGAGGAGGACTATGGCTACACCTTC
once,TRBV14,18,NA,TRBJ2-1,CASSQDGSAIGSYNEQFF,TGTGCCAGCAGCCAAGATGGAAGCGCCATCGGCTCCTACAATGAGCAGTTCTTC
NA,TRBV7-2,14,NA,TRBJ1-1,CASSLGPPNTEAFF,TGTGCCAGCAGCTTAGGGCCTCCGAACACTGAAGCTTTCTTT
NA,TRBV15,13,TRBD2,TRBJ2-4,CAAGLAGSNIQYF,TGTGCCGCGGGACTAGCGGGATCAAACATTCAGTACTTC
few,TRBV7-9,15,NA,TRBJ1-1,CASSLGRVGGTEAFF,TGTGCCAGCAGCTTAGGCAGGGTAGGAGGCACTGAAGCTTTCTTT
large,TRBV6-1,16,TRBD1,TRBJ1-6,CASSDTDRVHNSPLHF,TGTGCCAGCAGTGACACGGACAGGGTGCATAATTCACCCCTCCACTTT
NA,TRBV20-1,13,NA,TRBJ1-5,CSVGEDSNQPQHF,TGCAGCGTCGGAGAGGATAGCAATCAGCCCCAGCATTTT
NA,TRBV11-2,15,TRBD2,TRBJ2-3,CASSPTAGATDTQYF,TGTGCCAGCAGCCCAACAGCGGGGGCCACAGATACGCAGTATTTT
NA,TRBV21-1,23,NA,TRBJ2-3,CASSKELAGGPYGCFRNTDTQYF,NA
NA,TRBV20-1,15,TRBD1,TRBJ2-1,CSARDPGTGRNEQFF,TGCAGTGCTAGAGACCCCGGGACAGGGAGAAATGAGCAGTTCTTC
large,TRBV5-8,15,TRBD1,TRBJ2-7,CASSRTGGSLYEQYF,TGTGCCAGCAGCCGAACAGGGGGCAGCCTCTACGAGCAGTACTTC
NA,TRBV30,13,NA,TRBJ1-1,CAWSVQWHTEAFF,TGTGCCTGGAGTGTACAGTGGCACACTGAAGCTTTCTTT
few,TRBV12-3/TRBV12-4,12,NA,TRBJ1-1,CASTSPGSRAFF,TGTGCCAGCACCTCACCAGGCAGTAGAGCTTTCTTT
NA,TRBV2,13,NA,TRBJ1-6,CASSELRNSPLHF,TGTGCCAGCAGTGAACTCCGTAATTCACCCCTCCACTTT